These T cell receptor beta chains were read from a single sample in a study of blood T cell repertoires in COVID-19. Here immunoSEQ multiplex PCR was the method, and the copy in TCRdb shows in-frame clones only, minus some. The sample has about 440,000 clones, roughly 88% seen once. The sequenced sample consisted of peripheral blood. The receptors here all came from a woman aged 50 to 60 with COVID-19, enrolled during active disease. Each CDR3 is given with its conserved first and last residue. The order of the fields is clone size, V gene, J gene, D gene, CDR3 DNA, CDR3 protein. The D gene is left open where the match is weak. Only part of the rows carry a size: once, few, many, or a class if the clone is expanded.

clone_size: .
v_call: TRBV5-1
j_call: TRBJ2-7
d_call: TRBD2
cdr3_nt: TGCGCCAGCAGCAAAGGACTAGCGGTCCCCGATGCATACGAGCAGTACTTC
cdr3_aa: CASSKGLAVPDAYEQYF

clone_size: .
v_call: TRBV7-6
j_call: TRBJ2-7
d_call: .
cdr3_nt: TGTGCCAGCAGCCCCTCGGGGGGCTTTTCCTACGAGCAGTACTTC
cdr3_aa: CASSPSGGFSYEQYF

clone_size: few
v_call: TRBV30
j_call: TRBJ1-1
d_call: TRBD1
cdr3_nt: TGTGCCTGGAGTTCGGGACAGGGAGGCACTGAAGCTTTCTTT
cdr3_aa: CAWSSGQGGTEAFF

clone_size: .
v_call: TRBV5-6
j_call: TRBJ1-3
d_call: .
cdr3_nt: TGTGCCAGCAGTCGCCGGTCGGGCGGGAACACCATATATTTT
cdr3_aa: CASSRRSGGNTIYF

clone_size: .
v_call: TRBV2
j_call: TRBJ1-1
d_call: .
cdr3_nt: TGTGCCTCGAAACAAGATTCGAACACTGAAGCTTTCTTT
cdr3_aa: CASKQDSNTEAFF

clone_size: .
v_call: TRBV28
j_call: TRBJ2-5
d_call: .
cdr3_nt: TGTGCCAGCACCTCTCGGGGAGCCCAGTACCAAGAGACCCAGTACTTC
cdr3_aa: CASTSRGAQYQETQYF

clone_size: .
v_call: TRBV6-5
j_call: TRBJ2-7
d_call: TRBD2
cdr3_nt: TGTGCCAGCAGTTTAGCGGGATACGAGCAGTACTTC
cdr3_aa: CASSLAGYEQYF

clone_size: .
v_call: TRBV27
j_call: TRBJ1-1
d_call: .
cdr3_nt: TGTGCCAGCAGTTTACCGGGGGGGACTGAAGCTTTCTTT
cdr3_aa: CASSLPGGTEAFF

clone_size: .
v_call: TRBV9
j_call: TRBJ1-2
d_call: TRBD1
cdr3_nt: TGTGCCAGCAGCCGAGGGACAGGGGGTAACCGGCGTCCTGGCTACACCTTC
cdr3_aa: CASSRGTGGNRRPGYTF

clone_size: .
v_call: TRBV19
j_call: TRBJ1-2
d_call: TRBD1
cdr3_nt: TGTGCCAGTACCGCAACCGGGACAGGGAACTATGGCTACACCTTC
cdr3_aa: CASTATGTGNYGYTF

clone_size: .
v_call: TRBV10-2
j_call: TRBJ2-3
d_call: .
cdr3_nt: TGCGCCAGCACTTCCATGAGTGATGTAACAGATACGCAGTATTTT
cdr3_aa: CASTSMSDVTDTQYF

clone_size: once
v_call: TRBV5-1
j_call: TRBJ2-3
d_call: .
cdr3_nt: TGCGCCAGCAGCTTGGTTGGTAGCGAGGAATATACGCAGTATTTT
cdr3_aa: CASSLVGSEEYTQYF

clone_size: .
v_call: TRBV4-1
j_call: TRBJ2-7
d_call: TRBD1
cdr3_nt: TGCGCCAGCAGCCCGACAGGGGTCTCCTACGAGCAGTACTTC
cdr3_aa: CASSPTGVSYEQYF

clone_size: few
v_call: TRBV9
j_call: TRBJ1-6
d_call: .
cdr3_nt: TGTGCCAGCAGCGTCAGTCAGAATAATTCACCCCTCCACTTT
cdr3_aa: CASSVSQNNSPLHF

clone_size: .
v_call: TRBV28
j_call: TRBJ1-2
d_call: .
cdr3_nt: TGTGCCAGCAGGAAGACAGTTAACTATGGCTACACCTTC
cdr3_aa: CASRKTVNYGYTF

clone_size: .
v_call: TRBV5-4
j_call: TRBJ2-2
d_call: TRBD2
cdr3_nt: TGTGCCAGCAGCTTCGGGGGAGGGAAGCTGTTTTTT
cdr3_aa: CASSFGGGKLFF

clone_size: .
v_call: TRBV30
j_call: TRBJ1-1
d_call: .
cdr3_nt: TGTGCCTGCCTGACAGTACCTTTAGCTTTCTTT
cdr3_aa: CACLTVPLAFF

clone_size: .
v_call: TRBV30
j_call: TRBJ1-2
d_call: .
cdr3_nt: TGTGCCTGGAAGGCCAGGGCGGCGGGCTACACCTTC
cdr3_aa: CAWKARAAGYTF

clone_size: .
v_call: TRBV19
j_call: TRBJ1-3
d_call: TRBD1
cdr3_nt: TGTGCTACAGGGGCAGGCCGACCTGGAAACACCATATATTTT
cdr3_aa: CATGAGRPGNTIYF

clone_size: .
v_call: TRBV27
j_call: TRBJ2-3
d_call: TRBD2
cdr3_nt: TGTGCCAGCAGTTTGAGACTAGCGGGGTTCGATACGCAGTATTTT
cdr3_aa: CASSLRLAGFDTQYF

clone_size: .
v_call: TRBV2
j_call: TRBJ2-2
d_call: TRBD2
cdr3_nt: TGTGCGAGCAGTACGGGGGGGAACACCGGGGAGCTGTTTTTT
cdr3_aa: CASSTGGNTGELFF

clone_size: .
v_call: TRBV28
j_call: TRBJ1-1
d_call: .
cdr3_nt: TGTGCCAGCAGTTTAAGCGGGGACACTGAAGCTTTCTTT
cdr3_aa: CASSLSGDTEAFF

clone_size: .
v_call: TRBV27
j_call: TRBJ1-4
d_call: TRBD1
cdr3_nt: TGTGCCAGCAGGGGACAGTCAACAACTAATGAAAAACTGTTTTTT
cdr3_aa: CASRGQSTTNEKLFF

clone_size: .
v_call: TRBV9
j_call: TRBJ2-5
d_call: .
cdr3_nt: TGTGCCAGCAGCGTAGATTCAGGCAGGGTCGGAGAGACCCAGTACTTC
cdr3_aa: CASSVDSGRVGETQYF

clone_size: .
v_call: TRBV6-5
j_call: TRBJ1-2
d_call: .
cdr3_nt: TGTGCCAGCAGTTACTCCACAACGAATGGCTACACCTTC
cdr3_aa: CASSYSTTNGYTF

clone_size: .
v_call: TRBV10-3
j_call: TRBJ2-7
d_call: TRBD1
cdr3_nt: TGTGCCATCAGTGAGTCCGGGACAGTGGACGAGCAGTACTTC
cdr3_aa: CAISESGTVDEQYF

clone_size: .
v_call: TRBV20-1
j_call: TRBJ2-7
d_call: .
cdr3_nt: TGCAGTGCTCTCGACAGGAGCGAGCAGTACTTC
cdr3_aa: CSALDRSEQYF

clone_size: .
v_call: TRBV11-2
j_call: TRBJ2-3
d_call: TRBD1
cdr3_nt: TGTGCCAGCAGCATGCCGGGACAGGCCCTTAGGGATACGCAGTATTTT
cdr3_aa: CASSMPGQALRDTQYF

clone_size: .
v_call: TRBV4-1
j_call: TRBJ2-2
d_call: TRBD2
cdr3_nt: TGCGCCAGCAGCCCTCGGACTAGCGGGGGGGCCGGGGAGCTGTTTTTT
cdr3_aa: CASSPRTSGGAGELFF

clone_size: .
v_call: TRBV19
j_call: TRBJ1-2
d_call: .
cdr3_nt: TGTGCCAGTAGTATTTTTCCAGGGGAGAAATTCGGCTATGGCTACACCTTC
cdr3_aa: CASSIFPGEKFGYGYTF

clone_size: .
v_call: TRBV11-2
j_call: TRBJ1-3
d_call: .
cdr3_nt: TGTGCCAGCAGCTTAGGGGCCTCCCAGGGGCCCATATATTTT
cdr3_aa: CASSLGASQGPIYF

clone_size: .
v_call: TRBV29-1
j_call: TRBJ1-1
d_call: TRBD1
cdr3_nt: TGCAGCGTGGGGACAGGGGCTTACACTGAAGCTTTCTTT
cdr3_aa: CSVGTGAYTEAFF

clone_size: .
v_call: TRBV3-1/TRBV3-2
j_call: TRBJ2-2
d_call: .
cdr3_nt: TGTGCCAGCAGCCGTGATACAGGGATTGCCGGGGAGCTGTTTTTT
cdr3_aa: CASSRDTGIAGELFF

clone_size: .
v_call: TRBV7-9
j_call: TRBJ1-6
d_call: TRBD1
cdr3_nt: TGTGCCAGCAGCTTAAGGGGGGGACAGGGGCATTCACCCCTCCACTTT
cdr3_aa: CASSLRGGQGHSPLHF

clone_size: .
v_call: TRBV18
j_call: TRBJ2-7
d_call: TRBD1
cdr3_nt: TGTGCCAGCTCGCGCCTCGGGACAGTCCAACGTCAGGGCTACGAGCAGTACTTC
cdr3_aa: CASSRLGTVQRQGYEQYF

clone_size: .
v_call: TRBV7-2
j_call: TRBJ2-7
d_call: .
cdr3_nt: TGTGCCAGCAGCGTACCGAAAACAGGCGCCCTCTCCTACGAGCAGTACTTC
cdr3_aa: CASSVPKTGALSYEQYF

clone_size: .
v_call: TRBV7-9
j_call: TRBJ2-7
d_call: .
cdr3_nt: TGTGCCAGCAGCTGGGGGGTCGAGCAGTACTTC
cdr3_aa: CASSWGVEQYF

clone_size: .
v_call: TRBV24-1
j_call: TRBJ2-1
d_call: TRBD2
cdr3_nt: TGTGCCACCAGTAAGGGACTAGCGGGAAACAATGAGCAGTTCTTC
cdr3_aa: CATSKGLAGNNEQFF

clone_size: .
v_call: TRBV20-1
j_call: TRBJ2-4
d_call: TRBD2
cdr3_nt: TGCAGTGCTAGTGGGGCTAGCGGGGGGACCAAAAACATTCAGTACTTC
cdr3_aa: CSASGASGGTKNIQYF

clone_size: .
v_call: TRBV5-1
j_call: TRBJ2-7
d_call: .
cdr3_nt: TGCGCCAGCAGCCGCCGGGCGGGCTCCTACGAGCAGTACTTC
cdr3_aa: CASSRRAGSYEQYF

clone_size: .
v_call: TRBV5-1
j_call: TRBJ1-4
d_call: TRBD1
cdr3_nt: TGCGCCAGCAGCTCCCGGGACAGGGGGCATGAAAAACTGTTTTTT
cdr3_aa: CASSSRDRGHEKLFF

clone_size: .
v_call: TRBV18
j_call: TRBJ1-1
d_call: TRBD1
cdr3_nt: TGTGCCAGCTCACCTACAGGGGGCGGGGACACTGAAGCTTTCTTT
cdr3_aa: CASSPTGGGDTEAFF

clone_size: .
v_call: TRBV2
j_call: TRBJ2-2
d_call: .
cdr3_nt: TGTGCCAGCAATAGGGAGACCACCGGGGAGCTGTTTTTT
cdr3_aa: CASNRETTGELFF

clone_size: .
v_call: TRBV9
j_call: TRBJ2-7
d_call: .
cdr3_nt: TGTGCCAGCAGCGTAGACAGCTCCACCTTCTACGAGCAGTACTTC
cdr3_aa: CASSVDSSTFYEQYF

clone_size: .
v_call: TRBV19
j_call: TRBJ1-4
d_call: .
cdr3_nt: TGTGCCAGTAGTTTCCCGACTGGGGGCATGAGTAATGAAAAACTGTTTTTT
cdr3_aa: CASSFPTGGMSNEKLFF

clone_size: .
v_call: TRBV27
j_call: TRBJ1-2
d_call: TRBD1
cdr3_nt: TGTGCCAGCAGACACCGACAGGGTGAACCCTATGGCTACACCTTC
cdr3_aa: CASRHRQGEPYGYTF

clone_size: .
v_call: TRBV15
j_call: TRBJ1-1
d_call: .
cdr3_nt: TGTGCCACCAGCAGAGGGAGAGGGAGAAGAGGATCTTACACTGAAGCTTTCTTT
cdr3_aa: CATSRGRGRRGSYTEAFF

clone_size: .
v_call: TRBV7-8
j_call: TRBJ1-2
d_call: TRBD1
cdr3_nt: TGTGCCAGCAGCTTAAGACAGGGTTCTCACTATGGCTACACCTTC
cdr3_aa: CASSLRQGSHYGYTF

clone_size: .
v_call: TRBV7-8
j_call: TRBJ1-3
d_call: TRBD1
cdr3_nt: TGTGCCAGCAGCCGCTGGACAGGGGAGGGGGGAAACACCATATATTTT
cdr3_aa: CASSRWTGEGGNTIYF

clone_size: .
v_call: TRBV6-4
j_call: TRBJ1-1
d_call: .
cdr3_nt: TGTGCCAGCAGTGACTCTCGCGGTGAAGCTTTCTTT
cdr3_aa: CASSDSRGEAFF

clone_size: .
v_call: TRBV5-1
j_call: TRBJ1-1
d_call: .
cdr3_nt: TGCGCCAGCAGCTTTCAGGGGACGGAGAACACTGAAGCTTTCTTT
cdr3_aa: CASSFQGTENTEAFF

clone_size: .
v_call: TRBV2
j_call: TRBJ1-2
d_call: TRBD1
cdr3_nt: TGTGCCAGCAGTGCGGGACAGGGAGACTATGGCTACACCTTC
cdr3_aa: CASSAGQGDYGYTF

clone_size: .
v_call: TRBV29-1
j_call: TRBJ1-1
d_call: TRBD1
cdr3_nt: TGCAGCGCTAGGACAGGGAGCACTGAAGCTTTCTTT
cdr3_aa: CSARTGSTEAFF

clone_size: .
v_call: TRBV14
j_call: TRBJ2-4
d_call: .
cdr3_nt: TGTGCCAGCAGCCAAGATAGAGTGGGCGCAGACATTCAGTACTTC
cdr3_aa: CASSQDRVGADIQYF

clone_size: .
v_call: TRBV30
j_call: TRBJ1-2
d_call: .
cdr3_nt: TGTGCCTGGAGTGTCGGTCCCGCTAACTATGGCTACACCTTC
cdr3_aa: CAWSVGPANYGYTF

clone_size: .
v_call: TRBV6-1
j_call: TRBJ2-7
d_call: TRBD1
cdr3_nt: TGTGCCAGCAGTGAAGCGCCCTGGGACAGGGAGATTTACGAGCAGTACTTC
cdr3_aa: CASSEAPWDREIYEQYF

clone_size: .
v_call: TRBV9
j_call: TRBJ2-2
d_call: TRBD1
cdr3_nt: TGTGCCAGCAGCCCCCGGCAGGGGGCTACCGGGGAGCTGTTTTTT
cdr3_aa: CASSPRQGATGELFF

clone_size: .
v_call: TRBV6-5
j_call: TRBJ2-7
d_call: .
cdr3_nt: TGTGCCAGCACCACAGGCGATGCAGGCTACGAGCAGTACTTC
cdr3_aa: CASTTGDAGYEQYF

clone_size: .
v_call: TRBV28
j_call: TRBJ2-5
d_call: .
cdr3_nt: TGTGCCAGCAGCCTACCCCGACAGGCGCCGGGGCAAGAGACCCAGTACTTC
cdr3_aa: CASSLPRQAPGQETQYF

clone_size: .
v_call: TRBV19
j_call: TRBJ2-4
d_call: .
cdr3_nt: .
cdr3_aa: CASSIRFGEHIQYF